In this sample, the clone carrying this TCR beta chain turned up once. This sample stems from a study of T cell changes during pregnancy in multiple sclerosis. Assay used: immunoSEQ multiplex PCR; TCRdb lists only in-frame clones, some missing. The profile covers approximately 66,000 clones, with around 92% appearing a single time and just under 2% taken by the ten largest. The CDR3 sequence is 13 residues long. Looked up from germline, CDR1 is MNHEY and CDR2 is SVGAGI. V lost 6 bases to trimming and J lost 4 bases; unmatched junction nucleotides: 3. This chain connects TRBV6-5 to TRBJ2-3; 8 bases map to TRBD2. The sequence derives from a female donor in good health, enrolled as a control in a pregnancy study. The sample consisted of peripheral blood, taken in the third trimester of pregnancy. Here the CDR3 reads CASRAGGPDTQYF. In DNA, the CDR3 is TGTGCCAGCAGGGCGGGGGGCCCAGATACGCAGTATTTT.